The T cell receptor beta chain described here comes from a study of blood T cell repertoires in COVID-19 (dated by TCRdb to between 2020 and 2021). Looking at the study overall: Collaborator samples came from the United States, Italy and Spain and covered acute and convalescent phases of COVID-19. The prospective study material was composed of cDNA or gDNA derived from T cells, B-cell-depleted T cells, or PBMCs. Deeply sampled blood TCRbeta repertoires from subjects exposed to, actively infected with, or recovered from COVID-19 were included in the dataset. The repertoires were released in a freely available public database meant as a resource for research on the immune response to SARS-CoV-2. The samples were drawn from two sources: the first 160 participants of the ongoing ImmuneRACE study, and some 1,300 subjects contributed by 6 global collaborators. Sample metadata almost always included a de-identified subject ID, COVID-19 status, age in years and sex. Where available, HLA class I and class II types were obtained from metadata supplied by the sample provider rather than from assay-based typing.

CDR3 length: 16 amino acids, cysteine to phenylalanine. Just CDR3 DNA is preserved here, 48 bases in frame from base 1. Trimming at the junction amounts to 3 bases on V and 3 bases on J, and the germline ends lie 15 bases apart. The germline V gene encodes CDR1 SGHAT and CDR2 FQNNGV. Results the study describes overall, beyond this receptor: The amount of clinical and demographic metadata varied by source and participant and was provided uncurated.

At one collaborating source in Seattle, patients were enrolled during active infection and were followed longitudinally through the course of disease. Collaborating institutions collected whole blood in K2EDTA tubes following their own protocols. For TCRbeta analysis, collaborator samples were shipped as frozen whole blood, as isolated PBMCs, or as DNA extracted from either sample type. TCRbeta CDR3 regions were amplified from genomic DNA using the immunoSEQ Assay, a bias-controlled multiplex PCR. Per the source publication's procedure: Within the assay, amplification of reference gene primers was used to estimate how many nucleated cells each sample contained. Sequence reads were collapsed and filtered to measure the absolute abundance of every unique TCRbeta CDR3 rearrangement. For each sample, productive Simpson clonality was calculated as the square root of Simpson's diversity index over productive rearrangements. TCRdb took over this immuneACCESS table, retaining in-frame rearrangements with V and J assigned. Such tables are incomplete; in checked studies, under half of the missing clones stem from an unresolved V gene, and the remainder is unexplained. Clone size and the V and J calls come from that table; the DNA yielded D and trimming. In all, the sample holds about 260,000 clones, and 75% to 95% of those were seen once. The top ten constitute around 2.6% of the sample.

Of note for this clone: The clone's antigen remains unknown. Base quality data are lacking; no much larger clone is found one base away.

The receptor was isolated from a person under 35 with COVID-19, enrolled during active disease. Sequencing input: peripheral blood. The receptor chain draws on TRBV11-2 and TRBJ2-4; a tentative D call is TRBD1 (5 bases match). CDR3 loop: CASSFDSHLGKNIQYF. The DNA reads as follows: TGTGCCAGCAGCTTCGACAGCCATCTAGGCAAAAACATTCAGTACTTC.